The 28 T cell receptor beta chains below come from one sample, sequenced in a study of T cell responses to AZD1222 COVID-19 vaccine (dated by TCRdb to the early 2020s). The method was the immunoSEQ multiplex PCR assay. This immuneACCESS table, as held by TCRdb, lists in-frame sequences with V and J called but not all clones. Of the missing ones, under half trace to an unresolved V gene in checked studies; the others have no known cause. The sample yields about 78,000 clones; just over 90% were counted once. The ten largest account for 2.5% to 4% of the sample. This specimen's time point label, per the study, means: about 28 days (+/-7) after the second vaccine dose. Here the sequenced sample was peripheral blood, taken 28 days after the second AZD1222 dose. The receptors here all came from an adult who received the AZD1222 COVID-19 vaccine.

This rearrangement joins TRBV30 to TRBJ1-2, with a possible D match to TRBD1 (5 bases). Trimming took off 3 bases at V and 4 bases at J, with 9 bases between the two ends. The CDR3 spans 12 residues. CDR1 and CDR2 (germline): GTSNPN, SVGIG (reference sequence). In DNA, the CDR3 is TGTGCCTGGAGCCAGGGAAGCTATGGCTACACCTTC. It codes for CAWSQGSYGYTF.

Turning to this clone: Compared with germline, one end of the junction differs, possibly owing to a read error. The CDR3 here is CASTLVEVGTGELFF. CDR3 nucleotide sequence: TGTGCCAGCACCTTAGTCGAGGTCGGCACCGGGGAGCTGTTTTTT. The chain has TRBV13 and TRBJ2-2; D unclear. The CDR3 has 15 residues. Germline V gives CDR1 PRHDT, CDR2 FYEKMQ (reference sequence).

This clone was observed once. This chain joins TRBV4-2 and TRBJ1-2, with D uncertain. Germline lookup yields CDR1 LGHNA and CDR2 YNFKEQ. The CDR3 runs 15 residues. V lost 5 bases and J 3 bases, leaving 16 bases between the germline ends. This CDR3 reads CASSSGPREDYGYTF. The DNA of the CDR3 is TGTGCCAGCAGCTCCGGCCCACGGGAAGACTATGGCTACACCTTC.

J is TRBJ1-2 and V is TRBV11-2, with TRBD1 identical over 10 bases. Germline trimming cut 1 base from V and 8 bases from J; bases unmatched to any gene: 10. CDR3 size: 16 residues. The germline CDR1 and CDR2 sequences are SGHAT and FQNNGV. CDR3 protein: CASSLVRDRGSSGYTF. CDR3 coding DNA: TGTGCCAGCAGCTTAGTGAGGGACAGGGGCTCTTCCGGCTACACCTTC. The variable domain in full, with the rest retrieved from reference TRBV11-2 and TRBJ1-2, is EAGVAQSPRYKIIEKRQSVAFWCNPISGHATLYWYQQILGQGPKLLIQFQNNGVVDDSQLPKDRFSAERLKGVDSTLKIQPAKLEDSAVYLCASSLVRDRGSSGYTFGSGTRLTVV.

The chain uses TRBV5-1 and TRBJ1-1; the D gene is possibly TRBD1 (6 bases). Germline loops: CDR1 SGHRS, CDR2 YFSETQ. V dropped 4 bases and J dropped 5 bases, with 18 bases sitting between them. CDR3 size: 15 residues. DNA for the CDR3: TGCGCCAGCAGCGGGATACAGGGAAGGCGGACTGAAGCTTTCTTT. Translating it yields CASSGIQGRRTEAFF.

The J gene is TRBJ2-3, the V gene TRBV5-1; D could derive from TRBD1 or TRBD2 (5 bases each). Germline CDR1 reads SGHRS; CDR2 reads YFSETQ. CDR3 length: 12 residues. V gave up 6 bases and J gave up 11 bases, with 16 bases separating them. The CDR3 DNA sequence: TGCGCCAGCAAAGAAGGGACGCGTCGGCAGTATTTT. Translated: CASKEGTRRQYF.

The chain uses TRBV14 and TRBJ1-4; no definite D call. Trimming pared 0 bases from V and 5 bases from J, leaving 19 bases between. The CDR3 totals 18 residues. Germline V gives CDR1 SGHDN, CDR2 FVKESK. CDR3 in amino acids: CASSQDLGFTSQNEKLFF. CDR3 sequence (DNA): TGTGCCAGCAGCCAAGATCTAGGCTTTACGTCTCAAAATGAAAAACTGTTTTTT.

The chain carries TRBV30 and TRBJ2-7; 7 positions agree with TRBD2. CDR3 length: 18 residues. Germline CDR1 is GTSNPN and CDR2 is SVGIG (reference sequence). With V trimmed by 3 bases and J by 0 bases, 17 bases remained unmatched. CDR3 coding DNA: TGTGCCTGGAGATCGGGAGGTAGCGTAGGACCCAGCTCCTACGAGCAGTACTTC. Residues: CAWRSGGSVGPSSYEQYF.

The rearrangement uses TRBV2 and TRBJ1-2; a weak D match, TRBD1 (5 bases). Looked up from germline, CDR1 is SNHLY and CDR2 is FYNNEI. Deletions cut 4 bases from V and 8 bases from J, with 11 bases between. This CDR3 spans 12 amino acids. The CDR3 nucleotides are TGTGCCAGCAGTGTCTCGGGGGACGGCTACACCTTC. Its translation is CASSVSGDGYTF.

The chain joins TRBV11-3 to TRBJ2-7; 9 bases match TRBD1. Trimming took 0 bases from V and 4 from J; bases not matched to a gene: 10. CDR1 and CDR2 (germline): SGHNT, YENEEA. This CDR3 region has 17 residues. This CDR3 is CASSLDESGTGRYEQYF. CDR3 bases: TGTGCCAGCAGCTTAGATGAGTCGGGGACAGGGAGATACGAGCAGTACTTC. Variable domain in full (rest from reference TRBV11-3 and TRBJ2-7): EAGVVQSPRYKIIEKKQPVAFWCNPISGHNTLYWYLQNLGQGPELLIRYENEEAVDDSQLPKDRFSAERLKGVDSTLKIQPAELGDSAVYLCASSLDESGTGRYEQYFGPGTRLTVT.

The rearrangement joins TRBV7-3 to TRBJ2-1; D gene ambiguous. Germline values: CDR1 SGHTA, CDR2 FQGTGA. This CDR3 has 14 amino acids. V lost 0 bases to trimming and J lost 10 bases, with 13 bases between them. The CDR3 protein is CASSLTAFSFEQFF. CDR3 nucleotides: TGTGCCAGCAGCTTAACGGCTTTTTCTTTCGAGCAGTTCTTC.

The rearrangement uses TRBV7-9 and TRBJ1-1; D ambiguous. Trimming pared 2 bases from V and 4 bases from J, leaving 5 bases between. From germline, CDR1 is SEHNR and CDR2 FQNEAQ (reference sequence). The CDR3 extends over 12 amino acids. The CDR3 reads CASSLQSTEAFF. The CDR3 bases are TGTGCCAGCAGCTTACAGTCCACTGAAGCTTTCTTT.

The gene calls are TRBV5-4 and TRBJ2-1, with a tentative D call TRBD2 (6 bases). The CDR3 is made up of 16 amino acids. Trimming removed 4 bases at V and 0 bases at J, with 14 bases between. Germline values: CDR1 SGHNT, CDR2 YYREEE (reference sequence). CDR3 coding DNA: TGTGCCAGCAGCCCCCCCGGGGGAAGCTCCTACAATGAGCAGTTCTTC. Translated: CASSPPGGSSYNEQFF.

This sequence joins TRBV6-8 and TRBJ1-5; 9 nucleotides line up with TRBD1. The CDR3 totals 16 residues. Germline V gene data show CDR1 as MNHGY and CDR2 as SAAAGT. With 0 bases clipped from V and 10 bases from J, the junction kept 10 bases outside the gene matches. The CDR3 reads CASSYSTGQGIQPQHF. The CDR3 coding sequence is TGTGCCAGCAGTTACTCGACGGGACAGGGTATTCAACCCCAGCATTTT.

The V and J genes are TRBV6-5 and TRBJ2-7; tentatively, D is TRBD1 (6 bases). V lost 6 bases and J lost 1, with 10 bases in between. Germline CDR1 MNHEY, CDR2 SVGAGI. The CDR3 is 13 residues long. For the CDR3, the DNA is TGTGCCAGCAGGGTACAGGGTTCCTACGAGCAGTACTTC. It encodes CASRVQGSYEQYF.

The J gene is TRBJ1-5, the V gene TRBV27, with unresolved D. The germline gives CDR1 MNHEY, CDR2 SMNVEV (reference sequence). The V end was cut by 8 bases, the J end by 0 bases, with 14 bases between. The CDR3 is made up of 15 amino acids. The CDR3 reads CASHIHGFSNQPQHF. The CDR3, as DNA: TGTGCCAGCCACATCCATGGTTTTAGCAATCAGCCCCAGCATTTT.

This chain links TRBV7-7 with TRBJ2-2; possibly TRBD2 for D (5 bases). This CDR3 is built from 15 residues. V lost 6 bases and J lost 0, with 11 bases in between. Germline assignment: CDR1 SSHAT and CDR2 FNYEAQ (reference sequence). The CDR3 DNA sequence: TGTGCCAGCAGTACGGGGTATACGAACACCGGGGAGCTGTTTTTT. Translated: CASSTGYTNTGELFF.

Only one count was recorded for this clone. The chain has TRBV5-4 and TRBJ2-5; a possible D gene is TRBD1 (6 bases). V was clipped by 4 bases and J by 5 bases, with 18 bases between them. This CDR3 contains 15 residues. The V gene's germline CDR1 is SGHNT and CDR2 YYREEE (reference sequence). CDR3 DNA: TGTGCCAGCAGCCCTTACAGGGAGAGCTGGGAGACCCAGTACTTC. Its translation: CASSPYRESWETQYF.

The rearrangement joins TRBV14 to TRBJ2-7; 7 nucleotides agree with TRBD2. Trimming removed 3 bases from V and 1 base from J; junction bases left unmatched: 6. The germline V gene encodes CDR1 SGHDN and CDR2 FVKESK. The CDR3 is 15 residues long. CDR3 region: CASSHGGGNSYEQYF. The CDR3 nucleotides are TGTGCCAGCAGCCATGGCGGGGGAAATTCCTACGAGCAGTACTTC.

The CDR3 DNA reads TGTGCCAGCAGCCCCTTCGGGCTAGCGGGAGTAGGGGAGACCCAGTACTTC. It specifies CASSPFGLAGVGETQYF. The chain combines TRBV7-2 with TRBJ2-5; 10 bases match TRBD2. This CDR3 contains 17 residues. Germline V gene lookup returns CDR1 SGHTA and CDR2 FQGNSA. V shed 5 bases, J shed 5 bases, and the junction held 14 bases outside the gene matches.

The V and J genes are TRBV9 and TRBJ2-6; D is undetermined. This CDR3 region has 16 residues. Germline assignment: CDR1 SGDLS and CDR2 YYNGEE. Trimming left V 0 bases short and J 0 bases short, with 7 bases between. This chain's CDR3 is CASSVVGISGANVLTF. CDR3 DNA sequence: TGTGCCAGCAGCGTAGTAGGCATCTCTGGGGCCAACGTCCTGACTTTC.

The CDR3 sequence is CASSIVLEETQYF. For the CDR3, the DNA is TGTGCCAGTAGTATCGTCTTGGAAGAGACCCAGTACTTC. This chain connects TRBV19 to TRBJ2-5; D is undetermined. CDR1 and CDR2 (germline): LNHDA, SQIVND (reference sequence). The CDR3 extends over 13 amino acids. Trimming took off 3 bases at V and 3 bases at J, with 8 bases between the two ends. Full variable domain (remainder filled in from reference TRBV19 and TRBJ2-5): DGGITQSPKYLFRKEGQNVTLSCEQNLNHDAMYWYRQDPGQGLRLIYYSQIVNDFQKGDIAEGYSVSREKKESFPLTVTSAQKNPTAFYLCASSIVLEETQYFGPGTRLLVL.

V is TRBV4-3 and J is TRBJ1-2; possibly TRBD1 for D (5 bases). Looked up from germline, CDR1 is LGHNA and CDR2 is YSLEER. V was trimmed by 1 base and J by 6 bases, leaving 15 bases between them. The CDR3 covers 15 residues. CDR3 loop: CASSQGVVGDDGYTF. The DNA for the CDR3 is TGCGCCAGCAGCCAAGGTGTGGTAGGGGATGATGGCTACACCTTC.

This chain links TRBV6-1 with TRBJ2-7; D unresolved. Germline CDR1 is MNHNS and CDR2 is SASEGT. Trimming took 3 bases from V and 6 from J, leaving 9 bases between them. The CDR3 consists of 12 residues. CDR3 sequence reads: CASSDRSVEQYF. The CDR3 coding sequence is TGTGCCAGCAGTGACAGGTCAGTCGAGCAGTACTTC.

The chain is built from TRBV7-8 and TRBJ2-7; D is undetermined. V gave up 5 bases and J gave up 3 bases, with 14 bases separating them. Germline CDR1 reads SGHVS; CDR2 reads FQNEAQ. This CDR3 region has 14 residues. The chain's CDR3 is CASSHPALRYEQYF. The CDR3 bases are TGTGCCAGCAGCCATCCGGCCCTCCGCTACGAGCAGTACTTC. The whole variable domain, filled in from reference TRBV7-8 and TRBJ2-7, reads GAGVSQSPRYKVAKRGQDVALRCDPISGHVSLFWYQQALGQGPEFLTYFQNEAQLDKSGLPSDRFFAERPEGSVSTLKIQRTQQEDSAVYLCASSHPALRYEQYFGPGTRLTVT.

The chain joins TRBV6-5 to TRBJ2-5; unclear D gene. CDR3 length equals 14 residues. The V gene's germline CDR1 is MNHEY and CDR2 SVGAGI. V was shortened by 7 bases and J by 6 bases, with 18 bases between the two germline ends. CDR3 in amino acids: CASTLGSGLKTQYF. CDR3 coding DNA: TGTGCCAGCACCCTGGGGTCGGGTTTGAAGACCCAGTACTTC.

This clone was seen only once. The chain couples TRBV7-6 to TRBJ1-3; D not resolved. Germline V gives CDR1 SGHVS, CDR2 FNYEAQ. The V end was cut by 0 bases, the J end by 2 bases, with 20 bases between. CDR3 size: 19 residues. In DNA, the CDR3 is TGTGCCAGCAGCTTAGCGCCTTATTATCAGGTCCGGGCTGGAAACACCATATATTTT. This translates into CASSLAPYYQVRAGNTIYF.

The rearrangement joins TRBV7-8 to TRBJ1-5; D not certain. CDR3 length: 16 residues. V was clipped by 0 bases and J by 2 bases, with 11 bases between them. CDR1 and CDR2 (germline): SGHVS, FQNEAQ. The CDR3 is CASSLAWPGGNQPQHF. CDR3 in DNA: TGTGCCAGCAGCTTAGCGTGGCCGGGAGGCAATCAGCCCCAGCATTTT.